Each of the 2 T cell receptor beta chains below was sequenced from the same sample in a study of T cell responses to AZD1222 COVID-19 vaccine. The method was immunoSEQ multiplex PCR; TCRdb's version includes in-frame clones alone and lacks a portion of them. The sample lists some 99,000 clones, about 90% seen once, with roughly 5.3% in the top ten. The sequencing here drew on peripheral blood, taken on day 0 of AZD1222 vaccination. The receptors stem from an adult in good health.

The chain combines TRBV15 with TRBJ2-2; 7 bases are shared with TRBD2. Germline values: CDR1 LNHNV, CDR2 YYDKDF (reference sequence). The length of the CDR3 is 13 residues. The V and J ends lost 4 bases and 6 bases, in that order; junction bases with no gene match: 2. CDR3: CATSKGRAGELFF. DNA for the CDR3: TGTGCCACCAGCAAGGGGAGGGCCGGGGAGCTGTTTTTT. The full variable domain, with the rest looked up from reference TRBV15 and TRBJ2-2, is DAMVIQNPRYQVTQFGKPVTLSCSQTLNHNVMYWYQQKSSQAPKLLFHYYDKDFNNEADTPDNFQSRRPNTSFCFLDIRSPGLGDTAMYLCATSKGRAGELFFGEGSRLTVL.

A single count supports this clone. The chain carries TRBV6-5 and TRBJ1-6, with TRBD1 as a possible D gene (6 bases). This CDR3 has 14 amino acids. V gave up 7 bases and J gave up 4 bases, with 11 bases separating them. Germline V gene data show CDR1 as MNHEY and CDR2 as SVGAGI. CDR3 DNA: TGTGCCAGCAAGGGAGGGGGTTATAATTCACCCCTCCACTTT. It codes for CASKGGGYNSPLHF.